This TCR beta chain was obtained from a study of PD-L1 blockade in urothelial cancer. Across the study: Male sex and bladder-origin urothelial cancer were recorded for about 90% of the 29 patients.

Germline CDR1 MNHEY, CDR2 SVGAGI. This CDR3 has 13 amino acids. V was cut by 6 bases and J by 1 base, with 10 bases left in between. Indicated time point: peripheral blood 6 weeks after treatment start. In each PCR, synthetic TCR analog templates were spiked in. Measured with immunoSEQ multiplex PCR; TCRdb has only the in-frame clones, and not every one. The sample lists some 120,000 clones, under 95% occurring once. This clone occurred once. The V call is TRBV6-5, the J call TRBJ2-7; D uncertain. Sequencing was performed on PBMCs, taken around atezolizumab (anti-PD-L1) treatment. The receptor's source is a man between 60 and 75 years old with urothelial cancer. The CDR3 DNA sequence: TGTGCCAGCAGAACGGTAGCATCCTACGAGCAGTACTTC. Encoded protein: CASRTVASYEQYF.